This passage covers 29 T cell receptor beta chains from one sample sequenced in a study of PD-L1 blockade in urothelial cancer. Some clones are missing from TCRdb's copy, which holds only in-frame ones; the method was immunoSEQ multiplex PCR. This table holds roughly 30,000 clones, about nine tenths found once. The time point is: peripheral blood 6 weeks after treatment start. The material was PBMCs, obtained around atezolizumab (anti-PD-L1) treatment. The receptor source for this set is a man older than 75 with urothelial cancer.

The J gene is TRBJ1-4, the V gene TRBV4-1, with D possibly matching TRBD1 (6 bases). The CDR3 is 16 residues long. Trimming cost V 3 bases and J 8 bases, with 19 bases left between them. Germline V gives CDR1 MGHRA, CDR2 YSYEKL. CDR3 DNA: TGCGCCAGCAGCCATTTATGGACAGTCAAGGAAGAAAAACTGTTTTTT. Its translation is CASSHLWTVKEEKLFF.

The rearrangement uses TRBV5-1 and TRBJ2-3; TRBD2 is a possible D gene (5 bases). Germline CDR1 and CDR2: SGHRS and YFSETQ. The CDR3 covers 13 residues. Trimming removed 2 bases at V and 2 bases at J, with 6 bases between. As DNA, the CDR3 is TGCGCCAGCAGCTTAGCGGCCACAGATACGCAGTATTTT. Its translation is CASSLAATDTQYF.

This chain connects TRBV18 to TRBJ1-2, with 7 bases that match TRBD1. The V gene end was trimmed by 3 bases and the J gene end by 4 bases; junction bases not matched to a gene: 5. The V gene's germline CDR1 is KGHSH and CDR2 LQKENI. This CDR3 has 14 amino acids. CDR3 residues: CASSPGQWVYGYTF. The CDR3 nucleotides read TGTGCCAGCTCACCGGGACAGTGGGTCTATGGCTACACCTTC.

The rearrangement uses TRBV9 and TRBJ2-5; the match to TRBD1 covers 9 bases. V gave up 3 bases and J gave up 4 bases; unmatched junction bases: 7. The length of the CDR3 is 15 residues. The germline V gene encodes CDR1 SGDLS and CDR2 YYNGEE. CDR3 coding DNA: TGTGCCAGCAGCGCAAGAACAGGGGGCGCAGAGACCCAGTACTTC. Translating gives CASSARTGGAETQYF.

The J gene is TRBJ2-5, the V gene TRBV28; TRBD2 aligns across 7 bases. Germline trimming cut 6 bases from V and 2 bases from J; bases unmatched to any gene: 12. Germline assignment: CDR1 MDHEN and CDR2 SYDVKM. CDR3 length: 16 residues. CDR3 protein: CASSLAGLNIQETQYF. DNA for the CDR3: TGTGCCAGCAGCCTCGCGGGACTAAATATACAAGAGACCCAGTACTTC.

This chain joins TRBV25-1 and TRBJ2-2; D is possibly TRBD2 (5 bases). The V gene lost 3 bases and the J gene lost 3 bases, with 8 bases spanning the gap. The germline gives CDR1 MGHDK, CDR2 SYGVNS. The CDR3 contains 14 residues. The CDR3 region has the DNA TGTGCCAGCAGTGATAATAGCGACACCGGGGAGCTGTTTTTT. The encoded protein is CASSDNSDTGELFF.

In DNA form, the CDR3 reads TGCAGCGCCTCTACAGGGGGGCCCTACGAGCAGTACTTC. This sequence encodes CSASTGGPYEQYF. J is TRBJ2-7 and V is TRBV29-1; 8 bases are shared with TRBD1. This CDR3 spans 13 amino acids. The V and J ends lost 7 bases and 2 bases, in that order; junction bases with no gene match: 7. Per germline, CDR1 SQVTM and CDR2 ANQGSEA.

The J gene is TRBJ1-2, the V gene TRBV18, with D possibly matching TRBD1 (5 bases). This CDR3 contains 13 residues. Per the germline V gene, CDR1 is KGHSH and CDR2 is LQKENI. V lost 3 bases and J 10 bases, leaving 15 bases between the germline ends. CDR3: CASSPGPGEVYTF. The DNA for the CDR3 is TGTGCCAGCTCACCGGGACCGGGGGAGGTCTACACCTTC.

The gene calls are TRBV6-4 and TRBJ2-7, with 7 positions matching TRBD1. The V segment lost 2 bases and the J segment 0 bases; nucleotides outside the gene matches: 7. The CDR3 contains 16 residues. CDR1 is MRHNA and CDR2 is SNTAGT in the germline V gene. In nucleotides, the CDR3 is TGTGCCAGCAGTGACCAACAGGGGCTTAGCTCCTACGAGCAGTACTTC. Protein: CASSDQQGLSSYEQYF.

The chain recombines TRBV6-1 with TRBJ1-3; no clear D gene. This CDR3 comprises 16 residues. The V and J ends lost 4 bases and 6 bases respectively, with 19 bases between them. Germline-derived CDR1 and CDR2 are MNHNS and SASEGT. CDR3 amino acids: CASSASASSLENTIYF. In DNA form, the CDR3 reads TGTGCCAGCAGTGCCTCAGCTAGTTCTCTGGAAAACACCATATATTTT.

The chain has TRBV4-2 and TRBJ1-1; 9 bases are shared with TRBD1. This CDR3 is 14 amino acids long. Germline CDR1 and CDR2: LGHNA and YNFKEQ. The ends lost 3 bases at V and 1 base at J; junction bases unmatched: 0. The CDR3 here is CASSQDRGNTEAFF. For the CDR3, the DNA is TGTGCCAGCAGCCAGGACAGGGGGAACACTGAAGCTTTCTTT.

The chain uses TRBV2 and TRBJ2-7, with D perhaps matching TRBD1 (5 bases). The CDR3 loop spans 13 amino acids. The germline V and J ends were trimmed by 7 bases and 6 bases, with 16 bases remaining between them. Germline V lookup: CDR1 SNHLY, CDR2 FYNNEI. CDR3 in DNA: TGTGCCAGCAACCAAGACAGTCTTGGCGAGCAGTACTTC. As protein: CASNQDSLGEQYF.

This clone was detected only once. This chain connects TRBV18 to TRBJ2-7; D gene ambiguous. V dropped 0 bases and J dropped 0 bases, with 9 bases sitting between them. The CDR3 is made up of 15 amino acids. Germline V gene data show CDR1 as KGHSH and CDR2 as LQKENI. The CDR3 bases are TGTGCCAGCTCACCACCGAATCCTAGCTCCTACGAGCAGTACTTC. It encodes CASSPPNPSSYEQYF.

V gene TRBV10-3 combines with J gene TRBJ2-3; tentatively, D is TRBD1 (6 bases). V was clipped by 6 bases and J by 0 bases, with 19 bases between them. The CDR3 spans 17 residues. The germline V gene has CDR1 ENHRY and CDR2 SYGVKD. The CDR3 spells CAIREGGSSDSTDTQYF. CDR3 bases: TGTGCCATCAGGGAAGGGGGAAGTAGCGATAGCACAGATACGCAGTATTTT.

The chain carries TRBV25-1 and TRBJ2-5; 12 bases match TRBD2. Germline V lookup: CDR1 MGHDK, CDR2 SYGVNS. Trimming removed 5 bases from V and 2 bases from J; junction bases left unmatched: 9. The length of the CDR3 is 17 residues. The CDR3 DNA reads TGTGCCAGCAGTCACCGACTAGCGGGAGCGGGGCAAGAGACCCAGTACTTC. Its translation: CASSHRLAGAGQETQYF. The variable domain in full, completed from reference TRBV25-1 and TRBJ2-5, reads EADIYQTPRYLVIGTGKKITLECSQTMGHDKMYWYQQDPGMELHLIHYSYGVNSTEKGDLSSESTVSRIRTEHFPLTLESARPSHTSQYLCASSHRLAGAGQETQYFGPGTRLLVL.

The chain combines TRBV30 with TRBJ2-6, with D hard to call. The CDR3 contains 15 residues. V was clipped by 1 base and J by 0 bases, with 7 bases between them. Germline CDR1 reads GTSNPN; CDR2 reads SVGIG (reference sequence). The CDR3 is CAWSATFSGANVLTF. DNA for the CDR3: TGTGCCTGGAGTGCCACTTTCTCTGGGGCCAACGTCCTGACTTTC.

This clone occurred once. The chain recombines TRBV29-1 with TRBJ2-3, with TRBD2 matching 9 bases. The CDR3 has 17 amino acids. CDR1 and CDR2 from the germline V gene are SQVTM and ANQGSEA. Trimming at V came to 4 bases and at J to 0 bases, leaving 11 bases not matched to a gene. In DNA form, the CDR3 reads TGCAGCGTTGTGGCGGGAGGGCGCTTTGGCAGCACAGATACGCAGTATTTT. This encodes CSVVAGGRFGSTDTQYF.

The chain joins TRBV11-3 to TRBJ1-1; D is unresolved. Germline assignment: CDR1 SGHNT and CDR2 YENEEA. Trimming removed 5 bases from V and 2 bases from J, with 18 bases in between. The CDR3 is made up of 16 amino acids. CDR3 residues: CASSPGGQTTNTEAFF. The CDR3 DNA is TGTGCCAGCAGCCCGGGTGGGCAGACTACAAACACTGAAGCTTTCTTT.

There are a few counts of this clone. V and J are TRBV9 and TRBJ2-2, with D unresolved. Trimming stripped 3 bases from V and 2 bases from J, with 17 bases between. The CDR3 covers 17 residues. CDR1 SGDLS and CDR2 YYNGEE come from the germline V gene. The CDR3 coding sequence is TGTGCCAGCAGCGAGCCGCGGCTCTCCACAAACACCGGGGAGCTGTTTTTT. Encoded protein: CASSEPRLSTNTGELFF.

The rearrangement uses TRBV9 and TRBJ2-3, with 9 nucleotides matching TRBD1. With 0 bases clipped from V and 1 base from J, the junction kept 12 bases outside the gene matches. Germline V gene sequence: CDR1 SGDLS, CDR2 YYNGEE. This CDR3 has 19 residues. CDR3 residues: CASSVEGPGTGYGTDTQYF. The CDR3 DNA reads TGTGCCAGCAGCGTAGAGGGGCCCGGGACAGGGTACGGCACAGATACGCAGTATTTT.

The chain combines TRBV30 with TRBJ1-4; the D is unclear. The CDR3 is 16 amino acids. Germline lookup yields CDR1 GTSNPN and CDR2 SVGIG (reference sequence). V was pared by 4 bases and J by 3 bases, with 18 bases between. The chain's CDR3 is CAWKSAGSRANEKLFF. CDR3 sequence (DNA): TGTGCCTGGAAATCAGCGGGTAGTAGGGCTAATGAAAAACTGTTTTTT.

DNA of the CDR3: TGTGCCAGCAGTGGGACAGGGCCCTATGGCTACACCTTC. It specifies CASSGTGPYGYTF. V gene TRBV25-1 combines with J gene TRBJ1-2; TRBD1 agrees at 8 bases. V was clipped by 4 bases and J by 4 bases; unmatched bases: 2. The CDR3 extends over 13 amino acids. CDR1 and CDR2 from the germline V gene are MGHDK and SYGVNS.

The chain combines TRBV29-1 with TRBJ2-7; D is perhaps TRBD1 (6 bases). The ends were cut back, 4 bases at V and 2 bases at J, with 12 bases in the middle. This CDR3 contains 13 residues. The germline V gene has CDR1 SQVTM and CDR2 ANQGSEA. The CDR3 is CSVARTVPYEQYF. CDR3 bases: TGCAGCGTTGCCCGGACAGTCCCCTACGAGCAGTACTTC.

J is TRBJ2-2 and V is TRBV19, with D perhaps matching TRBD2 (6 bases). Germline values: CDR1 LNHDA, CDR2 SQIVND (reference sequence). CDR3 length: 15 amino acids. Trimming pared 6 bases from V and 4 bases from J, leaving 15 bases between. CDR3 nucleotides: TGTGCCAGTAGACCCTTTGGGACTTCCACCGGGGAGCTGTTTTTT. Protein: CASRPFGTSTGELFF.

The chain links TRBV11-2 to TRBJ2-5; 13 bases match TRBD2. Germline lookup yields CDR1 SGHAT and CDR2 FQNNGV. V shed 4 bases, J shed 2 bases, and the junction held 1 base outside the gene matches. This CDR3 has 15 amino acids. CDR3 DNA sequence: TGTGCCAGCAGCTCGACTAGCGGGAGGCAAGAGACCCAGTACTTC. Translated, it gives CASSSTSGRQETQYF.

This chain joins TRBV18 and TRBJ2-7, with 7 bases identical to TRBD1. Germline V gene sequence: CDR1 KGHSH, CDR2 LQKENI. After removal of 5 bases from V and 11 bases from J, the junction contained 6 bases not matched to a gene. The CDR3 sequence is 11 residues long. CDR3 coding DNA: TGTGCCAGCTCAAACCTCAGGGGGAAGTACTTC. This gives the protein CASSNLRGKYF.

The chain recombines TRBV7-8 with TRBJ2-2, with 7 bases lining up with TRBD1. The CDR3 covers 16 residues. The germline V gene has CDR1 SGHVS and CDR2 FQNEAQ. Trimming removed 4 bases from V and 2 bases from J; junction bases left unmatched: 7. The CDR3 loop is CASSSQQGSNTGELFF. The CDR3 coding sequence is TGTGCCAGCAGCTCTCAACAGGGGAGCAACACCGGGGAGCTGTTTTTT. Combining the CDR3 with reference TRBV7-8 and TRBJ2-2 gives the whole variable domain GAGVSQSPRYKVAKRGQDVALRCDPISGHVSLFWYQQALGQGPEFLTYFQNEAQLDKSGLPSDRFFAERPEGSVSTLKIQRTQQEDSAVYLCASSSQQGSNTGELFFGEGSRLTVL.

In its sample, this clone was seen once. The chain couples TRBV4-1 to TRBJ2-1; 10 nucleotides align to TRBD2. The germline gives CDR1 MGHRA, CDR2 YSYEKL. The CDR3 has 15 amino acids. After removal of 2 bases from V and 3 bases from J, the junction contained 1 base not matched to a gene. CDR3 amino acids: CASSQQREGYNEQFF. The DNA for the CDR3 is TGCGCCAGCAGCCAACAGCGGGAGGGCTACAATGAGCAGTTCTTC.

The CDR3 nucleotides read TGCGCCAGCAGTCAGTTAGAGACAGGAGACACTGAAGCTTTCTTT. Translation: CASSQLETGDTEAFF. This chain links TRBV23-1 with TRBJ1-1, with D tentatively TRBD1 (6 bases). TRBV23-1 is labeled an ORF, and its function is uncertain. The CDR3 spans 15 residues. V gave up 3 bases and J gave up 3 bases, with 14 bases separating them.